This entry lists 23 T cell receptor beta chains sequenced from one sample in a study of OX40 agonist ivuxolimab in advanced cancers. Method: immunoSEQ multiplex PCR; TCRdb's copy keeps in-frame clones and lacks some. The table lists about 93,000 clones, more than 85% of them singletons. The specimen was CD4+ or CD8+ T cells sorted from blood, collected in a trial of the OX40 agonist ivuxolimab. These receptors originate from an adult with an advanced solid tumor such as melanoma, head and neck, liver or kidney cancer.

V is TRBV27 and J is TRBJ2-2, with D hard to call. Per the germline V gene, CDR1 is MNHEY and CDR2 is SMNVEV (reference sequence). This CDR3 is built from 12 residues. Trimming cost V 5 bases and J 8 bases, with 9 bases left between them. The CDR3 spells CASSTIGGELFF. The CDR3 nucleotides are TGTGCCAGCAGTACCATCGGGGGGGAGCTGTTTTTT.

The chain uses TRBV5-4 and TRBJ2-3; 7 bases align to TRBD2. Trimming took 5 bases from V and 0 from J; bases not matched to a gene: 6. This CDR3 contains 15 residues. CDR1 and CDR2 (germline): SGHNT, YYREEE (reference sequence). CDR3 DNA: TGTGCCAGCAGTACCGGGACTACGAGCACAGATACGCAGTATTTT. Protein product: CASSTGTTSTDTQYF.

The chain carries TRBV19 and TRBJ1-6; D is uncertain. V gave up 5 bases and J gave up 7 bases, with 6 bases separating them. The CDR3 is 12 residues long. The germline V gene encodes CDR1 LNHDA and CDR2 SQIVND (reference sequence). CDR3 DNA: TGTGCCAGTAGTCCCGCCAATTCACCCCTCCACTTT. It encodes CASSPANSPLHF. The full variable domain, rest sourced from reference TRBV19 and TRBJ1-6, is DGGITQSPKYLFRKEGQNVTLSCEQNLNHDAMYWYRQDPGQGLRLIYYSQIVNDFQKGDIAEGYSVSREKKESFPLTVTSAQKNPTAFYLCASSPANSPLHFGNGTRLTVT.

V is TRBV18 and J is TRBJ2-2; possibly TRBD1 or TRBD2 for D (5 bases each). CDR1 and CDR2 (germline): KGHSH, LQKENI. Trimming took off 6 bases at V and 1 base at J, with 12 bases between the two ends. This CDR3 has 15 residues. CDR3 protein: CASSPGRENTGELFF. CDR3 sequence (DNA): TGTGCCAGCTCCCCGGGACGAGAGAACACCGGGGAGCTGTTTTTT.

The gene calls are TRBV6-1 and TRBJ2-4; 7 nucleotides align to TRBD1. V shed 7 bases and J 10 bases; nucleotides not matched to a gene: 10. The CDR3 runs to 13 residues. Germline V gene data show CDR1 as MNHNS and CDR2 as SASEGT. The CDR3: CASNEGAIWIQYF. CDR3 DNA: TGTGCCAGCAACGAGGGGGCGATTTGGATTCAGTACTTC.

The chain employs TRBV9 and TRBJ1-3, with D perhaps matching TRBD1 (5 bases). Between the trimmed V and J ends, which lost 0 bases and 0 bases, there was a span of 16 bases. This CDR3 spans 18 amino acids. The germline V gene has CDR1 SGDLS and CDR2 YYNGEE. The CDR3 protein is CASSVAGGGRSSGNTIYF. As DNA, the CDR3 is TGTGCCAGCAGCGTAGCTGGGGGGGGTAGATCCTCTGGAAACACCATATATTTT.

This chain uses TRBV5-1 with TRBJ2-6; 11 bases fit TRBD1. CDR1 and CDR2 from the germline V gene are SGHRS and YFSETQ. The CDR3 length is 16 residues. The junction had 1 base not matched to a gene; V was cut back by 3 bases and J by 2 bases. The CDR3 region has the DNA TGCGCCAGCAGCTCGGGACAGGGGGCTGGGGCCAACGTCCTGACTTTC. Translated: CASSSGQGAGANVLTF.

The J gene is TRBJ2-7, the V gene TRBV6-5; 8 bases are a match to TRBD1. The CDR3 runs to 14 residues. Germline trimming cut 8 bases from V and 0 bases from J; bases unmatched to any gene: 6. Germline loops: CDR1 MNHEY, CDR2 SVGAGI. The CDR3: CASRGTGNSYEQYF. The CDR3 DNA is TGTGCCAGCCGAGGGACAGGCAACTCCTACGAGCAGTACTTC.

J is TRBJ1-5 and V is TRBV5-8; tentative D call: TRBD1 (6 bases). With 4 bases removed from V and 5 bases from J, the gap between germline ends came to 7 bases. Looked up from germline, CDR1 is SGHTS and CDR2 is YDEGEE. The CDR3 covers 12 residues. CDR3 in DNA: TGTGCCAGCAGCAGACAGGATCAGCCCCAGCATTTT. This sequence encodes CASSRQDQPQHF.

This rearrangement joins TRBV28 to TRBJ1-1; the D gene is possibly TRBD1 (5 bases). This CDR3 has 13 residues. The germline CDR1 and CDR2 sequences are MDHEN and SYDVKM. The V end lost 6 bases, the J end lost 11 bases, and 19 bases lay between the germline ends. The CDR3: CASRLGTLTSAFF. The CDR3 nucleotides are TGTGCCAGCAGACTTGGGACCCTTACGTCTGCTTTCTTT.

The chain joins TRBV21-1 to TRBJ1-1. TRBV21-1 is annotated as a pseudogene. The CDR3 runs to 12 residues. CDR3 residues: CASSKATGRSFF. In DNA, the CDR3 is TGTGCCAGCAGCAAAGCCACCGGGAGGTCTTTCTTT.

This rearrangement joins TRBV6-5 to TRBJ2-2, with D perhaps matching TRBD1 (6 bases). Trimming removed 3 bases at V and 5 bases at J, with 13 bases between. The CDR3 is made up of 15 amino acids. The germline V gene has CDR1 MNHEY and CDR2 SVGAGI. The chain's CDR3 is CASSYSGQETGELFF. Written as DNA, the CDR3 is TGTGCCAGCAGTTATTCGGGACAAGAAACCGGGGAGCTGTTTTTT.

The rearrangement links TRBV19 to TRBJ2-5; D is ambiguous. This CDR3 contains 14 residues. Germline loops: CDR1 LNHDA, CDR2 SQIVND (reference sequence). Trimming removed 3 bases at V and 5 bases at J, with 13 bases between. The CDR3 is CASSIGHSGETQYF. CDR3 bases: TGTGCCAGTAGTATCGGGCACTCCGGGGAGACCCAGTACTTC.

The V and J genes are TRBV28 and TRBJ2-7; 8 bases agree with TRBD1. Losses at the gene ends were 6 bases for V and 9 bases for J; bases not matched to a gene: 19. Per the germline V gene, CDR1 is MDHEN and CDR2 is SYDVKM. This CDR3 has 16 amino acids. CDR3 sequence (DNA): TGTGCCAGCAGAAAACAGTTCAAGACAGGGGTTCCCGCGCAGTACTTC. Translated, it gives CASRKQFKTGVPAQYF.

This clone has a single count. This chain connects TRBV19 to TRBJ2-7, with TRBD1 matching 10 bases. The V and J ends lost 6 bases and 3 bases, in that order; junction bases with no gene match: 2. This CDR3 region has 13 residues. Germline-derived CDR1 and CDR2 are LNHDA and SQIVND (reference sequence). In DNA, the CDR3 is TGTGCCAGTAGCCGGGACAGGGGCTACGAGCAGTACTTC. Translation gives CASSRDRGYEQYF.

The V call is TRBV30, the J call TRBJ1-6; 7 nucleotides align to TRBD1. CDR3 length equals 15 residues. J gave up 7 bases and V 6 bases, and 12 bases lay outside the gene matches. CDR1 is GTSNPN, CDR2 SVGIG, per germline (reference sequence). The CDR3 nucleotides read TGTGCCTGCTACATACAGGGGAAAGGGAATTCACCCCTCCACTTT. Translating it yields CACYIQGKGNSPLHF.

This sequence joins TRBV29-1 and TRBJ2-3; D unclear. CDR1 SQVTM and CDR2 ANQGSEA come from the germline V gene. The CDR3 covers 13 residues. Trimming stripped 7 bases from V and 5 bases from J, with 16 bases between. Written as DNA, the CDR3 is TGCAGCGCCTTGGTGGGGAACGGAGATACGCAGTATTTT. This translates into CSALVGNGDTQYF.

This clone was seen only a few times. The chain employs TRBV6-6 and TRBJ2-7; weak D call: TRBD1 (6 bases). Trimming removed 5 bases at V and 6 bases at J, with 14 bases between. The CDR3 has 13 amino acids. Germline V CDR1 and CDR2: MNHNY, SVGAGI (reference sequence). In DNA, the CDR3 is TGTGCCAGCAGTACAACGACAGGTCGCGAGCAGTACTTC. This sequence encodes CASSTTTGREQYF.

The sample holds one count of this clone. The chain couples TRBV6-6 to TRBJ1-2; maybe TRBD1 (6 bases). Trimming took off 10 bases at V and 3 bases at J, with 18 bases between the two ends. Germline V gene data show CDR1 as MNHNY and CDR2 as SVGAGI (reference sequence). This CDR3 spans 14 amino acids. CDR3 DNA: TGTGCCACCCAAGGGGGACGGCGCGACTATGGCTACACCTTC. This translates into CATQGGRRDYGYTF.

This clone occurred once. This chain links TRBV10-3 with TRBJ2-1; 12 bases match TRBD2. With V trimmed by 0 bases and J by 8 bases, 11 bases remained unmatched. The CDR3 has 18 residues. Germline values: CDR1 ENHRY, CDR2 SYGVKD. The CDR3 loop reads CAISESRLAGGPGDEQFF. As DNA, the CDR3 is TGTGCCATCAGTGAGTCCCGGCTAGCGGGAGGGCCGGGCGATGAGCAGTTCTTC.

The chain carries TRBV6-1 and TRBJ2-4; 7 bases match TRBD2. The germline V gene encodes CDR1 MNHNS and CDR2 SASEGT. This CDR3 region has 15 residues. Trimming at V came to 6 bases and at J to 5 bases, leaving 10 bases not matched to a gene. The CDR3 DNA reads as TGTGCCAGCAGAGATATAGCGGGTGGGGAAAACATTCAGTACTTC. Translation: CASRDIAGGENIQYF.

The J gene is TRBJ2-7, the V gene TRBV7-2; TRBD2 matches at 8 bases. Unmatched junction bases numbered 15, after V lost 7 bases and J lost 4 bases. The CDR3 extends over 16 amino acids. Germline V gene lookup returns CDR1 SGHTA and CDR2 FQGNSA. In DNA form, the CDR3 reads TGTGCCAGCATGGGACTTCAACGGGAGGGCGGATACGAGCAGTACTTC. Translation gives CASMGLQREGGYEQYF.

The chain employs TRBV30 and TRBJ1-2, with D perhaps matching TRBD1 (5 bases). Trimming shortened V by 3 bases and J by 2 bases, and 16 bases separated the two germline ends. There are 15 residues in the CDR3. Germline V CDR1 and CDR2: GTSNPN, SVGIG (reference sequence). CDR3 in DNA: TGTGCCTGGAGGCTACCTGGGACTGCGAACTATGGCTACACCTTC. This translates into CAWRLPGTANYGYTF.